This TCR beta chain was recorded in a study of T-cell memory formation after mild COVID-19. Study observations and caveats: Clones contracting day 15 to 85 were balanced CD4/CD8; later expanders leaned CD4+.

Only a few counts were recorded for this clonotype. The target antigen is unknown. TCRdb re-called the 5' RACE reads with MiXCR, one entry per CDR3 protein. Here the sample spans some 250,000 distinct CDR3 sequences, 18% being singletons. The CDR3 length is 15 residues. Trimming pared 7 bases from V and 4 bases from J, leaving 17 bases between. The chain couples TRBV12-3 or TRBV12-4 to TRBJ1-5; D perhaps matches TRBD1 (5 bases). The TCR originated in a man younger than 35 who had mild COVID-19 (a few samples of this study predate the infection). Cell type and time point are not known. Sequencing was performed on PBMCs or a T cell subset sorted from them (not recorded which). The CDR3 DNA reads TGTGCCAGCAAATTCCGGGACGTCGGGAATCAGCCCCAGCATTTT. Translation gives CASKFRDVGNQPQHF.